The 23 T cell receptor beta chains listed next were all sequenced from one sample in a study of technical replicates of blood from a handful of donors listed by TCRdb under 2017. The method was the immunoSEQ multiplex PCR assay. Entries here come from immuneACCESS through TCRdb and include only in-frame sequences with V and J called. Some clones fail to appear in such tables; in the studies checked, an unresolved V gene covers under half of the shortfall, and the cause of the remainder is unknown. The sample table shows under 85,000 clones, and around 96% are seen once. The leading ten clones occupy approximately 0.3% of the sample. Material for sequencing was T cells isolated from PBMCs. These receptors originate from a human donor in good health.

The genes are TRBV11-3 and TRBJ2-1; no clear D. Trimming pared 0 bases from V and 5 bases from J, leaving 26 bases between. The length of the CDR3 is 20 residues. Germline assignment: CDR1 SGHNT and CDR2 YENEEA. The CDR3 spells CASSLDIWVAGMTTDNEQFF. CDR3 nucleotide sequence: TGTGCCAGCAGCTTAGATATTTGGGTGGCAGGAATGACAACAGACAATGAGCAGTTCTTC.

This clone has a handful of counts. The J gene is TRBJ2-3, the V gene TRBV5-8; 11 positions match TRBD2. This CDR3 has 15 residues. Germline assignment: CDR1 SGHTS and CDR2 YDEGEE. Trimming removed 1 base from V and 4 bases from J; junction bases left unmatched: 2. The CDR3 loop reads CASSLLAGGPDTQYF. Written as DNA, the CDR3 is TGTGCCAGCAGCTTGTTAGCGGGAGGGCCAGATACGCAGTATTTT.

The chain employs TRBV10-3 and TRBJ2-7; possible D gene TRBD2, 5 bases. Germline V gene data show CDR1 as ENHRY and CDR2 as SYGVKD. With 4 bases removed from V and 4 bases from J, the gap between germline ends came to 17 bases. The CDR3 is 15 amino acids. The CDR3 DNA follows: TGTGCCATCAGTGGCGCTAGCAGGACCTCATACGAGCAGTACTTC. Its translation: CAISGASRTSYEQYF.

The V gene is TRBV12-5, the J gene TRBJ1-5; D gene unclear. CDR1 and CDR2 (germline): LGHNT, FRNRAP. Trimming pared 1 base from V and 10 bases from J, leaving 8 bases between. The CDR3 runs 12 residues. Here the CDR3 DNA reads TGTGCTAGTGGTTTGGGGCGGGAACCCCAGCATTTT. Its translation is CASGLGREPQHF.

V is TRBV10-3 and J is TRBJ1-3, with D perhaps TRBD1 (5 bases). This CDR3 spans 14 amino acids. V dropped 2 bases and J dropped 6 bases, with 11 bases sitting between them. Germline CDR1 is ENHRY and CDR2 is SYGVKD. CDR3 DNA sequence: TGTGCCATCAGTGAGGACAGAGAAATAAACACCATATATTTT. This gives the protein CAISEDREINTIYF.

CDR3 in DNA: TGCGCCAGCAGTGAGTTCACTTACACTGAAGCTTTCTTT. Its protein product is CASSEFTYTEAFF. The V gene is TRBV10-1, the J gene TRBJ1-1; D gene uncertain. The CDR3 is 13 residues long. V lost 1 base and J lost 3, with 6 bases in between. Per germline, CDR1 WNHNN and CDR2 SYGVQD (reference sequence).

This chain links TRBV19 with TRBJ2-3; TRBD1 aligns across 7 bases. The CDR3 runs 14 residues. Germline V gene data show CDR1 as LNHDA and CDR2 as SQIVND (reference sequence). Trimming at V came to 4 bases and at J to 1 base, leaving 2 bases not matched to a gene. CDR3: CASSTTGGTDTQYF. In nucleotides, the CDR3 is TGTGCCAGTAGTACTACAGGGGGCACAGATACGCAGTATTTT. The variable domain in full, completed from reference TRBV19 and TRBJ2-3, reads DGGITQSPKYLFRKEGQNVTLSCEQNLNHDAMYWYRQDPGQGLRLIYYSQIVNDFQKGDIAEGYSVSREKKESFPLTVTSAQKNPTAFYLCASSTTGGTDTQYFGPGTRLTVL.

This clone was detected once. This rearrangement joins TRBV4-1 to TRBJ1-5; 9 nucleotides line up with TRBD1. With V trimmed by 0 bases and J by 7 bases, 4 bases remained unmatched. From germline, CDR1 is MGHRA and CDR2 YSYEKL. This CDR3 spans 15 amino acids. In DNA, the CDR3 is TGCGCCAGCAGCCAAGATGACAGGGGGGGACAGCCCCAGCATTTT. It codes for CASSQDDRGGQPQHF.

The V call is TRBV5-1, the J call TRBJ2-2, with 7 bases aligning to TRBD1. CDR3 length equals 14 residues. From germline, CDR1 is SGHRS and CDR2 YFSETQ. V lost 3 bases and J lost 4; bases outside the gene matches: 3. DNA for the CDR3: TGCGCCAGCAGCTGGGACAGATTCACCGGGGAGCTGTTTTTT. It translates to CASSWDRFTGELFF.

The chain employs TRBV27 and TRBJ2-3; D unclear. This CDR3 comprises 15 residues. V lost 5 bases and J lost 2, with 14 bases in between. The V gene's germline CDR1 is MNHEY and CDR2 SMNVEV (reference sequence). CDR3 in DNA: TGTGCCAGCAGTCCTTCGATCCACTACACAGATACGCAGTATTTT. It translates to CASSPSIHYTDTQYF.

The V gene is TRBV5-1, the J gene TRBJ1-5; D is unresolved. Germline V gene data show CDR1 as SGHRS and CDR2 as YFSETQ. V was pared by 4 bases and J by 4 bases, with 12 bases between. This CDR3 comprises 14 residues. The DNA of the CDR3 is TGCGCCAGCAGCAGAGCCGGGGAGAATCAGCCCCAGCATTTT. Its translation: CASSRAGENQPQHF. The whole variable domain, filled in from reference TRBV5-1 and TRBJ1-5, reads KAGVTQTPRYLIKTRGQQVTLSCSPISGHRSVSWYQQTPGQGLQFLFEYFSETQRNKGNFPGRFSGRQFSNSRSEMNVSTLELGDSALYLCASSRAGENQPQHFGDGTRLSIL.

The chain employs TRBV18 and TRBJ2-1, with 8 bases matching TRBD2. The length of the CDR3 is 15 residues. V trimming: 3 bases; J trimming: 7 bases; junction bases outside the gene matches: 8. The germline gives CDR1 KGHSH, CDR2 LQKENI. DNA for the CDR3: TGTGCCAGCTCACCCATCGGAGCGGGAGAGAATGAGCAGTTCTTC. As protein: CASSPIGAGENEQFF.

V and J are TRBV5-1 and TRBJ1-2, with 9 bases that match TRBD1. The CDR3 consists of 13 residues. Germline-derived CDR1 and CDR2 are SGHRS and YFSETQ. V shed 1 base and J 6 bases; nucleotides not matched to a gene: 1. CDR3 sequence (DNA): TGCGCCAGCAGCTTGTGGACAGGGGATGGCTACACCTTC. Protein: CASSLWTGDGYTF.

This chain connects TRBV29-1 to TRBJ2-7, with TRBD1 as a possible D gene (5 bases). Deletions cut 0 bases from V and 0 bases from J, with 9 bases between. Per the germline V gene, CDR1 is SQVTM and CDR2 is ANQGSEA. There are 14 residues in the CDR3. CDR3: CSVEEGRASYEQYF. DNA for the CDR3: TGCAGCGTTGAAGAGGGCAGGGCCTCCTACGAGCAGTACTTC.

The chain carries TRBV6-1 and TRBJ1-3; D not resolved. The CDR3 runs 15 residues. Between the trimmed V and J ends, which lost 3 bases and 4 bases, there was a span of 13 bases. Germline V gene lookup returns CDR1 MNHNS and CDR2 SASEGT. In nucleotides, the CDR3 is TGTGCCAGCAGTGATGGGCTCCTATTGGGAAACACCATATATTTT. Protein sequence: CASSDGLLLGNTIYF.

As DNA, the CDR3 is TGTGCCAGTAGTAACCTAGCGGGAGAAGGAGAGACCCAGTACTTC. Its translation: CASSNLAGEGETQYF. V and J are TRBV19 and TRBJ2-5; 10 nucleotides line up with TRBD2. The CDR3 sequence is 15 residues long. Per germline, CDR1 LNHDA and CDR2 SQIVND (reference sequence). The ends lost 4 bases at V and 4 bases at J; junction bases unmatched: 6.

This clone occurred a few times. V usage is TRBV5-4 and J usage is TRBJ1-3; D remains unclear. V lost 0 bases and J 4 bases, leaving 14 bases between the germline ends. Germline V gene sequence: CDR1 SGHNT, CDR2 YYREEE (reference sequence). The CDR3 sequence is 16 residues long. Here the CDR3 reads CASSLGDPAGGNTIYF. The CDR3 bases are TGTGCCAGCAGCTTGGGGGATCCGGCGGGGGGAAACACCATATATTTT.

A word on this clone: Germline and junction disagree at one end, which may indicate a read error. Other DNA sequences in this sample translate to the same CDR3. This chain connects TRBV18 to TRBJ2-1, with a weak D call TRBD1 (5 bases). Germline values: CDR1 KGHSH, CDR2 LQKENI. There are 13 residues in the CDR3. CDR3 region: CASSGQGRNEQFF. The CDR3 DNA reads TGCGCCAGCTCGGGCCAGGGAAGGAATGAGCAGTTCTTC.

CDR3 sequence reads: CASSLEQRYEQYF. For the CDR3, the DNA is TGTGCCAGCAGCTTAGAGCAGAGGTACGAGCAGTACTTC. The chain recombines TRBV7-2 with TRBJ2-7; D call uncertain. Trimming took 1 base from V and 4 from J, leaving 8 bases between them. Looked up from germline, CDR1 is SGHTA and CDR2 is FQGNSA. The CDR3 has 13 residues.

The V call is TRBV5-5, the J call TRBJ1-1; D remains ambiguous. V lost 2 bases to trimming and J lost 1 base, with 12 bases between them. CDR3 length equals 15 residues. CDR1 and CDR2 (germline): SGHKS, YYEKEE (reference sequence). The CDR3 DNA reads as TGTGCCAGCAGCTTTTCTACAGTTTCGAACACTGAAGCTTTCTTT. This sequence encodes CASSFSTVSNTEAFF.

The V gene is TRBV4-1, the J gene TRBJ1-2; 7 positions match TRBD1. CDR1 and CDR2 from the germline V gene are MGHRA and YSYEKL. This CDR3 has 15 amino acids. V lost 3 bases and J lost 1; bases outside the gene matches: 5. CDR3: CASSQMGQNNYGYTF. DNA for the CDR3: TGCGCCAGCAGCCAGATGGGACAGAATAACTATGGCTACACCTTC.

The rearrangement joins TRBV11-3 to TRBJ2-1, with a weak D call TRBD2 (6 bases). V was shortened by 5 bases and J by 7 bases, with 18 bases between the two germline ends. The germline V gene has CDR1 SGHNT and CDR2 YENEEA. CDR3 length: 15 amino acids. CDR3 DNA sequence: TGTGCCAGCAGCCCCGAGTCCGGGAGAGGTAATGAGCAGTTCTTC. This encodes CASSPESGRGNEQFF.

This clone was counted a single time. The V gene is TRBV15, the J gene TRBJ2-3; tentatively, D is TRBD2 (5 bases). The CDR3 is made up of 16 amino acids. The germline gives CDR1 LNHNV, CDR2 YYDKDF (reference sequence). Deletions cut 0 bases from V and 0 bases from J, with 10 bases between. CDR3 in DNA: TGTGCCACCAGCAGAGAAGGGAGAAAAAGCACAGATACGCAGTATTTT. Translated: CATSREGRKSTDTQYF.